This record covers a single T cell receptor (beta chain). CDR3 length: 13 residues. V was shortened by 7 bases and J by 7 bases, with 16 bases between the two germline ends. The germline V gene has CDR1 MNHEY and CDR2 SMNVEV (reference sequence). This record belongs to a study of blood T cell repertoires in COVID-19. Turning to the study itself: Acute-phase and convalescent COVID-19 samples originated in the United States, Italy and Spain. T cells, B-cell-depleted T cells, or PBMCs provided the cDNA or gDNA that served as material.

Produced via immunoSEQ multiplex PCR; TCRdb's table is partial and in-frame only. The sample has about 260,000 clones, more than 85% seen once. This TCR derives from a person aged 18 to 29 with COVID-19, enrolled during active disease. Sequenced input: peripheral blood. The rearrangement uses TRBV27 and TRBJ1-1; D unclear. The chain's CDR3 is CASKGGNWGEAFF. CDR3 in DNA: TGTGCCAGCAAGGGAGGGAACTGGGGTGAAGCTTTCTTT.